This TCR beta chain emerged from a study of blood T cell repertoires in COVID-19. Study-wide background: Spain, Italy and the United States supplied samples that represented acute and convalescent COVID-19. The cDNA or gDNA used as material had been derived from T cells, B-cell-depleted T cells, or PBMCs.

Points on this clone: This CDR3 is also generated by other DNA sequences in the sample.

Authors' processing steps: Using reference gene primer amplification, nucleated cell counts were estimated. Here immunoSEQ multiplex PCR was the method, and the copy in TCRdb shows in-frame clones only, minus some. D and trimming were read from the DNA, whereas the V and J calls and clone size are those reported in that table. This table has roughly 86,000 clones, around nine tenths appearing once. Material for sequencing was peripheral blood. The TCR comes from a man aged 50 or older with active or convalescent COVID-19.

As DNA, the CDR3 is TGTGCCAGCTCACCCTCCCCCCTAGGAGGATCCGTCTATGGCTACACCTTC. This gives the protein CASSPSPLGGSVYGYTF. The rearrangement uses TRBV18 and TRBJ1-2; D remains unclear. Germline V gene lookup returns CDR1 KGHSH and CDR2 LQKENI. The CDR3 is made up of 17 amino acids. V was shortened by 3 bases and J by 4 bases, with 21 bases between the two germline ends.